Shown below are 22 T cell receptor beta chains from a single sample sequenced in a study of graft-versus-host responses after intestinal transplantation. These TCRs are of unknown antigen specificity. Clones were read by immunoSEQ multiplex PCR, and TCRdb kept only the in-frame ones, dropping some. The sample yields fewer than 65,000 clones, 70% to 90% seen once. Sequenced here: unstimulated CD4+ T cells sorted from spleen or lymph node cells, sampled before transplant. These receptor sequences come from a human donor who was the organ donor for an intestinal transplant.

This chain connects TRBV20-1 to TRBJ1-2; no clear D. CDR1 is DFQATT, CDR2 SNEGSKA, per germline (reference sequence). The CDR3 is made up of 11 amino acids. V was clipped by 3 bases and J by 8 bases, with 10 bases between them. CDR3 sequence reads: CSASVPRGYTF. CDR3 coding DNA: TGCAGTGCTAGTGTCCCCCGGGGCTACACCTTC.

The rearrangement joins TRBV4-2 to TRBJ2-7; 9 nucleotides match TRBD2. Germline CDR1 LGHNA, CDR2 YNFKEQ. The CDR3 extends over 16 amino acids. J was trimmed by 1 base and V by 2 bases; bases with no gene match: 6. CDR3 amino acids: CASSQRTAGGSYEQYF. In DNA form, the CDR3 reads TGTGCCAGCAGCCAACGTACGGCGGGAGGGTCCTACGAGCAGTACTTC.

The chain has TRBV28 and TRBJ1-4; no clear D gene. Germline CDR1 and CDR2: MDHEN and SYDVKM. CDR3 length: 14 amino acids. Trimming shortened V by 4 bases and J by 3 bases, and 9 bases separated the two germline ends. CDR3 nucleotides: TGTGCCAGCAGTTGGCAGGTGTCTAATGAAAAACTGTTTTTT. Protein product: CASSWQVSNEKLFF. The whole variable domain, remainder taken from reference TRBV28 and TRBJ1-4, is DVKVTQSSRYLVKRTGEKVFLECVQDMDHENMFWYRQDPGLGLRLIYFSYDVKMKEKGDIPEGYSVSREKKERFSLILESASTNQTSMYLCASSWQVSNEKLFFGSGTQLSVL.

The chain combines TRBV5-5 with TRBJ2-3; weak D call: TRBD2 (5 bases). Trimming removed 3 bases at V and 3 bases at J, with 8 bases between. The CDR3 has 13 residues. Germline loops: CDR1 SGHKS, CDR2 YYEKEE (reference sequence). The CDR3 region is CASSSPGTDTQYF. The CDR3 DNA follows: TGTGCCAGCAGCTCGCCGGGAACAGATACGCAGTATTTT. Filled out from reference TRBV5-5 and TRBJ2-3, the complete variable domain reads DAGVTQSPTHLIKTRGQQVTLRCSPISGHKSVSWYQQVLGQGPQFIFQYYEKEERGRGNFPDRFSARQFPNYSSELNVNALLLGDSALYLCASSSPGTDTQYFGPGTRLTVL.

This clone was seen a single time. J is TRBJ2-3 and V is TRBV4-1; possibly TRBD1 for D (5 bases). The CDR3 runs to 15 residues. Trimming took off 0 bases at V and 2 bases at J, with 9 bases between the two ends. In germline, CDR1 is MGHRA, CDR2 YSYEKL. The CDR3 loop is CASSQDNRYTDTQYF. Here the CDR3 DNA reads TGCGCCAGCAGCCAAGATAACAGGTACACAGATACGCAGTATTTT.

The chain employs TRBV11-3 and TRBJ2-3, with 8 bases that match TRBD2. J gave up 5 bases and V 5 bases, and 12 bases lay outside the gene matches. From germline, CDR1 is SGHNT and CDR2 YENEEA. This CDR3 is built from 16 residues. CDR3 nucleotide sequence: TGTGCCAGCAGCCATAAACCGCCTAGCGGGTTAGATACGCAGTATTTT. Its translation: CASSHKPPSGLDTQYF. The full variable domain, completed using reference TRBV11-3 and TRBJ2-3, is EAGVVQSPRYKIIEKKQPVAFWCNPISGHNTLYWYLQNLGQGPELLIRYENEEAVDDSQLPKDRFSAERLKGVDSTLKIQPAELGDSAVYLCASSHKPPSGLDTQYFGPGTRLTVL.

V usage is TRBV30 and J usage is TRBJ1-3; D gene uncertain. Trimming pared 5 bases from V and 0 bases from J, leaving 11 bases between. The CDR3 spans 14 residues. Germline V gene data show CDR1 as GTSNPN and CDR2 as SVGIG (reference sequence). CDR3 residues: CAWGDAYSGNTIYF. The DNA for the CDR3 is TGTGCCTGGGGAGACGCCTACTCTGGAAACACCATATATTTT.

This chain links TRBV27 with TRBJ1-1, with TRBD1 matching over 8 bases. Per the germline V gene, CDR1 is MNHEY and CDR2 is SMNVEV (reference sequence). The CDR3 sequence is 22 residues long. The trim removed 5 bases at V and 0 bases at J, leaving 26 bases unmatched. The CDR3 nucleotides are TGTGCCAGCAGTCCAGAAATCTCGGACAGGGTGAATTGGGGTTTAATGAACACTGAAGCTTTCTTT. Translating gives CASSPEISDRVNWGLMNTEAFF.

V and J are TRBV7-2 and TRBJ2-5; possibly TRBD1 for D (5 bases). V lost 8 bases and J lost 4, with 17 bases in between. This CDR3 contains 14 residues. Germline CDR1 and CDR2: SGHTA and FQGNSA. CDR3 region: CASGSTTRVETQYF. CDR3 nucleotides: TGTGCCAGCGGATCCACAACCAGGGTAGAGACCCAGTACTTC.

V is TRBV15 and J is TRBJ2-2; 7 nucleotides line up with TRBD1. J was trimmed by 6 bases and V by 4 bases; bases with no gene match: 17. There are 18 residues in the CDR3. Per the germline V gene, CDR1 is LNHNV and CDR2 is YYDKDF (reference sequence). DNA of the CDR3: TGTGCCACCAGCACCCTCCATCAAGGGGGCGCGGCACCCGGGGAGCTGTTTTTT. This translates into CATSTLHQGGAAPGELFF. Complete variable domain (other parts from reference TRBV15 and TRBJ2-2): DAMVIQNPRYQVTQFGKPVTLSCSQTLNHNVMYWYQQKSSQAPKLLFHYYDKDFNNEADTPDNFQSRRPNTSFCFLDIRSPGLGDTAMYLCATSTLHQGGAAPGELFFGEGSRLTVL.

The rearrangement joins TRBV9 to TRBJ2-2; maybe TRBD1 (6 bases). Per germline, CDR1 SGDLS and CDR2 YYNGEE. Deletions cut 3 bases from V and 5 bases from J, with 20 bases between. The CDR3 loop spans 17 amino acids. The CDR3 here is CASSAPRVTGNTGELFF. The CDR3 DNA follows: TGTGCCAGCAGCGCCCCTAGAGTTACAGGGAATACCGGGGAGCTGTTTTTT.

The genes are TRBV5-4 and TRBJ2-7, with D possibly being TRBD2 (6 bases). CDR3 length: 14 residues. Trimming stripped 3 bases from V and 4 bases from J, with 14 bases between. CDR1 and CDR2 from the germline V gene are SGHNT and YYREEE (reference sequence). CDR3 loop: CASSSGLDVYEQYF. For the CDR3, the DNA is TGTGCCAGCAGCTCGGGACTCGACGTTTACGAGCAGTACTTC.

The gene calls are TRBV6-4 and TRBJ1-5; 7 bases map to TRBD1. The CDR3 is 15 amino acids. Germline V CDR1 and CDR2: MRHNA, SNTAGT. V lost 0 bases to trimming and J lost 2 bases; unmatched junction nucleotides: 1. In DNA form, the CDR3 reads TGTGCCAGCAGTGACTCCACAGGGGGCAATCAGCCCCAGCATTTT. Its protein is CASSDSTGGNQPQHF.

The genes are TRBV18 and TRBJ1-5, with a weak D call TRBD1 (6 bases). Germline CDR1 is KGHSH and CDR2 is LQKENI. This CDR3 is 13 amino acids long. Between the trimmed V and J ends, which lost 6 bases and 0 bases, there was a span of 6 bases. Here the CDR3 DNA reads TGTGCCAGCTCGGACAGTAGCAATCAGCCCCAGCATTTT. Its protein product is CASSDSSNQPQHF.

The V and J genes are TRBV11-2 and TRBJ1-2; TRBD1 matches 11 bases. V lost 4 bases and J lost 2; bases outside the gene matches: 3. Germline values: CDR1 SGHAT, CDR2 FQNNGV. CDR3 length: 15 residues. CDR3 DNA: TGTGCCAGCAGCTCATGGGACAGGGGGAACTATGGCTACACCTTC. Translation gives CASSSWDRGNYGYTF.

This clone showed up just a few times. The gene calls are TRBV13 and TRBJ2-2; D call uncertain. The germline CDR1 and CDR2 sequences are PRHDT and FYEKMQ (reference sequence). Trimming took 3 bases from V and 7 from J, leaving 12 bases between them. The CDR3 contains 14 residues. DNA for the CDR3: TGTGCCAGCAGCTTCCGGGTCATCAACGGGGAGCTGTTTTTT. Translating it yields CASSFRVINGELFF.

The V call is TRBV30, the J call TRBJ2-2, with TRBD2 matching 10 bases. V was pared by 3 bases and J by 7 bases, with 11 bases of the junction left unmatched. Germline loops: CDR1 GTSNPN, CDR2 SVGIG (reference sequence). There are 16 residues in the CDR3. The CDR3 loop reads CAWSATSGKRGGELFF. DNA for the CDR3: TGTGCCTGGAGCGCCACTAGCGGGAAAAGGGGCGGGGAGCTGTTTTTT. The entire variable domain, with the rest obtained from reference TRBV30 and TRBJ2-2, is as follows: SQTIHQWPATLVQPVGSPLSLECTVEGTSNPNLYWYRQAAGRGLQLLFYSVGIGQISSEVPQNLSASRPQDRQFILSSKKLLLSDSGFYLCAWSATSGKRGGELFFGEGSRLTVL.

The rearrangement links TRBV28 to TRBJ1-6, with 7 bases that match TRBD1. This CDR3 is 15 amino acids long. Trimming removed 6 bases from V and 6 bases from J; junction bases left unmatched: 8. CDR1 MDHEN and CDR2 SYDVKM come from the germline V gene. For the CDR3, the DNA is TGTGCCAGCAGCGCCCATGGGACAGCTAATTCACCCCTCCACTTT. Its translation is CASSAHGTANSPLHF.

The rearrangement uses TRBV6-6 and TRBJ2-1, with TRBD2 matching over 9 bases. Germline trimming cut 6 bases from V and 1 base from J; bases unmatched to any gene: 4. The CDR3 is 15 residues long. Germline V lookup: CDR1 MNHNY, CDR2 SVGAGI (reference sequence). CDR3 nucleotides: TGTGCCAGCAGGCGGACTAGCGTGTCCTACAATGAGCAGTTCTTC. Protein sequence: CASRRTSVSYNEQFF.

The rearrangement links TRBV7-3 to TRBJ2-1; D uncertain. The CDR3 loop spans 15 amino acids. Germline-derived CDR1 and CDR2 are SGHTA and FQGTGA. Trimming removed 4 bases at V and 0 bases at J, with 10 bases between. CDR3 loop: CASSSLVSSYNEQFF. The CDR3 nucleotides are TGTGCCAGCAGCTCACTCGTTAGCTCCTACAATGAGCAGTTCTTC.

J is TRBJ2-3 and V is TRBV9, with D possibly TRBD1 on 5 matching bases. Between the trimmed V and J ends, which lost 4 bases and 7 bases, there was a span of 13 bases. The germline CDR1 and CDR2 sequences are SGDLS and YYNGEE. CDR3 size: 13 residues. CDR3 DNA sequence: TGTGCCAGCAGCCCCCATGACAGTTATACGCAGTATTTT. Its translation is CASSPHDSYTQYF.

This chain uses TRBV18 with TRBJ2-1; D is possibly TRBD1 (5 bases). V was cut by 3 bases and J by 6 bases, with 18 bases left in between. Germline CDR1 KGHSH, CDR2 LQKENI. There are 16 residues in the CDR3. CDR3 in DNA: TGTGCCAGCTCACCTGGGGCAGCCACTCCCCCCAATGAGCAGTTCTTC. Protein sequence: CASSPGAATPPNEQFF.